This is a list of T cell receptor beta chains from one sample in a study of blood T cell repertoires in COVID-19. Assay: immunoSEQ multiplex PCR; the TCRdb copy retains only in-frame clones and omits some. The table lists some 180,000 clones, roughly 76% of them singletons. Sequenced input: peripheral blood. These TCRs come from a woman in her fifties or sixties with active or convalescent COVID-19. CDR3s include the opening cysteine and the closing phenylalanine or tryptophan. D genes are given only for firm matches. The size field is filled for only some rows; it gives once, few, many or a size class.

clone_size j_call v_call d_call cdr3_nt cdr3_aa
. TRBJ1-1 TRBV10-3 TRBD1 TGTGCCACCGCGGGACAGGGGCAACGCCAAGCTTTCTTT CATAGQGQRQAFF
. TRBJ1-1 TRBV13 . TGTGCCAGCAGCTTAAGACCGGGGTCTCATTTCTTT CASSLRPGSHFF
. TRBJ2-3 TRBV29-1 . TGCAGCGTTGGGCCTGGCACAGATACGCAGTATTTT CSVGPGTDTQYF
. TRBJ2-3 TRBV19 TRBD1 TGTGCCACATGGGACAGGGGGAAGGAAGATACGCAGTATTTT CATWDRGKEDTQYF
. TRBJ1-2 TRBV6-9 TRBD1 TGTGCCAGCAGTTACGGCACAGGGGTGGAGAATGGCTACACCTTC CASSYGTGVENGYTF
few TRBJ2-1 TRBV6-5 TRBD2 TGTGCCAGCGGACGGGCGGGGGGGTACAATGAGCAGTTCTTC CASGRAGGYNEQFF
. TRBJ2-7 TRBV7-9 TRBD2 TGTGCCAGCAGCTTGGGCGGGGGGACCACCGAGCAGTACTTC CASSLGGGTTEQYF
. TRBJ1-1 TRBV21-1 . TGTGCCAGCACCATGTCCGGGGGGCGGGAGACTGAAGCTTTCTTT CASTMSGGRETEAFF
. TRBJ1-6 TRBV19 . TGTGCCAGTAGTGTACAGGGTAATAATTCACCCCTCCACTTT CASSVQGNNSPLHF
. TRBJ2-1 TRBV11-2 . TGTGCCAGCAGCTTAGGCAGACAAACCTACAATGAGCAGTTCTTC CASSLGRQTYNEQFF
once TRBJ2-3 TRBV7-2 . TGTGCCAGCAGCTTAGGCACTAGCACAGATACGCAGTATTTT CASSLGTSTDTQYF
. TRBJ1-2 TRBV6-2/TRBV6-3 . TGTGCCAGCAGTTACAACCGTGGAGATCGCTACACCTTC CASSYNRGDRYTF
. TRBJ2-1 TRBV27 . TGTGCCAGCAGTACCGGGAGGTGGACAGGGTCCTACAATGAGCAGTTCTTC CASSTGRWTGSYNEQFF
. TRBJ2-7 TRBV3-1/TRBV3-2 TRBD1 TGTGCCAGCACCACCAAGTCCTCAAAACCGGGACAGGGTCCCTACGAGCAGTACTTC CASTTKSSKPGQGPYEQYF
few TRBJ2-6 TRBV6-5 . TGTGCCAGCGGCAAAGGGGGCTCTGGGGCCAACGTCCTGACTTTC CASGKGGSGANVLTF
. TRBJ2-2 TRBV4-1 TRBD1 TGCGCCAGCAGTTTCCAGGGGGCGAACGGGGAGCTGTTTTTT CASSFQGANGELFF
. TRBJ1-4 TRBV18 . TGTGCCAGCTCACCGGGAGGGGCTGGAACTAATGAAAAACTGTTTTTT CASSPGGAGTNEKLFF
. TRBJ2-1 TRBV4-3 TRBD2 TGCGCCAGCAGCCAAGATAGGGACGGCGGGAGGGGGTTCTCCTACAATGAGCAGTTCTTC CASSQDRDGGRGFSYNEQFF
. TRBJ2-7 TRBV27 . TGTGCCAGCAGTTTTGGGCGCGAGCAGTACTTC CASSFGREQYF
. TRBJ1-3 TRBV28 TRBD1 TGTGCCAGCAGTCCGACCGGGACAGCTAGCGGAAACACCATATATTTT CASSPTGTASGNTIYF
. TRBJ1-1 TRBV6-8 TRBD1 TGTGCCAGCAGTTTCAACAGGGGGGGATACACTGAAGCTTTCTTT CASSFNRGGYTEAFF
. TRBJ1-2 TRBV5-1 TRBD1 TGCGCCAGCAGCTTGCACTATCCGGGACAGGGAAGAAGTGGCTACACCTTC CASSLHYPGQGRSGYTF
. TRBJ1-2 TRBV29-1 TRBD1 TGCAGCGTGTTACAGGGGGGGGATGGCTACACCTTC CSVLQGGDGYTF
. TRBJ1-2 TRBV2 . TGTGCCAGCAGTACAGGGACTAACTATGGCTACACCTTC CASSTGTNYGYTF
. TRBJ1-4 TRBV28 . TGTGCCAGCAGATATCAGGCGGGGGAAAAACTGTTTTTT CASRYQAGEKLFF
. TRBJ1-2 TRBV29-1 . TGCAGCGTTGAGGGGGGATACTATGGCTACACCTTC CSVEGGYYGYTF